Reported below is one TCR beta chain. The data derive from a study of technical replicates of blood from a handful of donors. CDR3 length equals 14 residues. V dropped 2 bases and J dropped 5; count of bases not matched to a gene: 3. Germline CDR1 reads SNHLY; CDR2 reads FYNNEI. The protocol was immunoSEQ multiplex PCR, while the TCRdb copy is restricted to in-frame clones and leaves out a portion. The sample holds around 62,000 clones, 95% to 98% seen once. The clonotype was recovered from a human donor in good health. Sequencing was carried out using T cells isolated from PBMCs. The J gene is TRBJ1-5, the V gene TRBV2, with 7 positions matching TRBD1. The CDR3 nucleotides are TGTGCCAGCAGTGAACGGCAGGGGGATCAGCCCCAGCATTTT. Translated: CASSERQGDQPQHF.